These 28 T cell receptor beta chains came from one sample sequenced in a study of T cells in Graves' hyperthyroidism and ophthalmopathy (dated by TCRdb to between 2018 and 2020). The protocol used for the library was multiplex PCR. For sequencing, an Illumina HiSeq 2000 was employed. The TCR beta CDR3 regions were amplified from the RNA transcripts. For the first round of RT-PCR on the TCR CDR3, the HTBI primer set was used together with the Qiagen OneStep RT-PCR kit. Through fastp at Q25 and MiXCR, TCRdb rebuilt clones from the public reads, retaining in-frame beta chains. Each entry is one CDR3 protein sequence, shown with its most common DNA and genes. This sample holds about 130,000 distinct CDR3 sequences; around 21% were observed only once. The ten largest clonotypes hold more than 65% of the sample. Input material: blood. The source is a woman aged 50 to 65 with Graves' hyperthyroidism that later progressed to Graves' ophthalmopathy.

This clonotype occurred once. V usage is TRBV12-3 or TRBV12-4 and J usage is TRBJ1-1; TRBD1 is a possible D gene (6 bases). This CDR3 has 14 residues. Trimming stripped 4 bases from V and 1 base from J, with 10 bases between. The DNA for the CDR3 is TGTGCCAGCAGTTCCGGGACAAAGAACACTGAAGCTTTCTTT. Translation gives CASSSGTKNTEAFF.

This clonotype was seen ten or more times. The chain carries TRBV29-1 and TRBJ2-5, with D perhaps matching TRBD2 (6 bases). The CDR3 covers 14 residues. V was cut by 1 base and J by 5 bases, with 14 bases left in between. Germline-derived CDR1 and CDR2 are SQVTM and ANQGSEA. DNA of the CDR3: TGCAGCGTTGAAGGGGGGACTGCGGCGGAGACCCAGTACTTC. It is translated as CSVEGGTAAETQYF. Together with reference TRBV29-1 and TRBJ2-5, the CDR3 gives the full variable domain: SAVISQKPSRDICQRGTSLTIQCQVDSQVTMMFWYRQQPGQSLTLIATANQGSEATYESGFVIDKFPISRPNLTFSTLTVSNMSPEDSSIYLCSVEGGTAAETQYFGPGTRLLVL.

This clonotype was seen many times. The rearrangement uses TRBV5-1 and TRBJ2-1; D unclear. Germline lookup yields CDR1 SGHRS and CDR2 YFSETQ. The ends were cut back, 4 bases at V and 0 bases at J, with 11 bases in the middle. This CDR3 spans 15 amino acids. CDR3 bases: TGCGCCAGCAGCCCCCTCGGAAGCTCCTACAATGAGCAGTTCTTC. It yields the protein CASSPLGSSYNEQFF.

There are many counts of this clonotype. The V gene is TRBV30, the J gene TRBJ2-2; 8 positions agree with TRBD1. V lost 4 bases and J lost 6; bases outside the gene matches: 10. The CDR3 length is 15 residues. Germline V CDR1 and CDR2: GTSNPN, SVGIG (reference sequence). In DNA form, the CDR3 reads TGTGCCTGGAAGCGTGGACAGGGTCGTGCCGGGGAGCTGTTTTTT. Protein sequence: CAWKRGQGRAGELFF.

This clonotype was seen at least ten times. This chain joins TRBV12-3 or TRBV12-4 and TRBJ1-5, with D unclear. Trimming removed 5 bases at V and 7 bases at J, with 12 bases between. This CDR3 is built from 13 residues. The CDR3 spells CASSPQDGQPQHF. For the CDR3, the DNA is TGTGCCAGCAGTCCCCAGGACGGGCAGCCCCAGCATTTT.

There are many counts of this clonotype. The chain links TRBV18 to TRBJ1-1; D remains ambiguous. Germline V lookup: CDR1 KGHSH, CDR2 LQKENI. The CDR3 spans 13 residues. V was clipped by 6 bases and J by 4 bases, with 12 bases between them. CDR3 in amino acids: CASSSNPVTEAFF. For the CDR3, the DNA is TGTGCCAGCTCCTCAAACCCTGTCACTGAAGCTTTCTTT. Supplemented by reference TRBV18 and TRBJ1-1, the full variable domain reads NAGVMQNPRHLVRRRGQEARLRCSPMKGHSHVYWYRQLPEEGLKFMVYLQKENIIDESGMPKERFSAEFPKEGPSILRIQQVVRGDSAAYFCASSSNPVTEAFFGQGTRLTVV.

This clonotype was seen repeatedly, ten times or more. In DNA, the CDR3 is TGTGCCAGCAGTCCACTGACAGGGTACGAAAAACTGTTTTTT. Its protein product is CASSPLTGYEKLFF. V usage is TRBV28 and J usage is TRBJ1-4; TRBD1 matches at 7 bases. Trimming removed 5 bases from V and 8 bases from J; junction bases left unmatched: 8. Germline-derived CDR1 and CDR2 are MDHEN and SYDVKM. The CDR3 loop spans 14 amino acids.

This chain connects TRBV7-9 to TRBJ2-6; unclear D gene. V lost 1 base and J 0 bases, leaving 7 bases between the germline ends. Germline CDR1 reads SEHNR; CDR2 reads FQNEAQ (reference sequence). CDR3 size: 16 residues. The CDR3 is CASSLVPGSGANVLTF. CDR3 DNA: TGTGCCAGCAGCTTAGTTCCGGGCTCTGGGGCCAACGTCCTGACTTTC.

V and J are TRBV7-2 and TRBJ2-3, with TRBD2 matching over 8 bases. Germline V gene sequence: CDR1 SGHTA, CDR2 FQGNSA. The trim removed 5 bases at V and 6 bases at J, leaving 13 bases unmatched. CDR3 length: 16 residues. The CDR3, as DNA: TGTGCCAGCAGCCGCCTACTAGCGGCTCATTCGGATACGCAGTATTTT. As protein: CASSRLLAAHSDTQYF.

The table lists this clonotype with many counts. The rearrangement joins TRBV20-1 to TRBJ2-2; TRBD2 agrees at 8 bases. The junction had 7 bases not matched to a gene; V was cut back by 3 bases and J by 4 bases. CDR1 DFQATT and CDR2 SNEGSKA come from the germline V gene (reference sequence). CDR3 length: 15 residues. CDR3 DNA: TGCAGTGCTAGGAGCGGGAGTTTTGGCACCGGGGAGCTGTTTTTT. This sequence encodes CSARSGSFGTGELFF.

This clonotype was recorded at least ten times. The CDR3 here is CAWRETGNTEAFF. For the CDR3, the DNA is TGTGCCTGGAGGGAGACAGGCAACACTGAAGCTTTCTTT. V and J are TRBV30 and TRBJ1-1, with D possibly matching TRBD1 (6 bases). CDR1 and CDR2 from the germline V gene are GTSNPN and SVGIG (reference sequence). The V and J ends lost 3 bases and 2 bases respectively, with 10 bases between them. This CDR3 has 13 amino acids.

This clonotype has a handful of counts. The CDR3 spells CASSPGQGTVNEKLFF. The CDR3 DNA reads TGCGCCAGCAGCCCTGGACAGGGGACTGTTAATGAAAAACTGTTTTTT. The rearrangement uses TRBV4-1 and TRBJ1-4; 9 bases agree with TRBD1. Trimming cost V 4 bases and J 4 bases; bases outside gene matches: 7. The germline V gene encodes CDR1 MGHRA and CDR2 YSYEKL. This CDR3 has 16 residues.

This clonotype showed up many times. The CDR3 loop reads CASSSRRSNQPQHF. CDR3 sequence (DNA): TGTGCCAGCAGCAGCCGACGGAGCAATCAGCCCCAGCATTTT. This chain joins TRBV12-3 or TRBV12-4 and TRBJ1-5; unclear D gene. Trimming removed 6 bases at V and 1 base at J, with 10 bases between. The CDR3 extends over 14 amino acids.

This clonotype was observed a few times. V gene TRBV7-9 combines with J gene TRBJ2-3; perhaps TRBD1 as D (5 bases). Looked up from germline, CDR1 is SEHNR and CDR2 is FQNEAQ (reference sequence). Trimming cost V 3 bases and J 5 bases, with 18 bases left between them. The CDR3 totals 16 residues. The CDR3 DNA follows: TGTGCCAGCAGCTTTTTAATTGGCAGGGAAAGAGATACGCAGTATTTT. It codes for CASSFLIGRERDTQYF.

This clonotype was picked up many times. V usage is TRBV20-1 and J usage is TRBJ2-1; 8 bases align to TRBD2. With 3 bases clipped from V and 4 bases from J, the junction kept 20 bases outside the gene matches. CDR1 is DFQATT, CDR2 SNEGSKA, per germline (reference sequence). The CDR3 covers 19 residues. The CDR3 region has the DNA TGCAGTGCTAGGGACCCTAATAGCGGCAGCGGGAGTGCATACAATGAGCAGTTCTTC. Its translation is CSARDPNSGSGSAYNEQFF.

Notes on this clonotype: A much bigger clone sits one base away, suggesting this may be a read error. Since the CDR3 does not end with the conserved phenylalanine or tryptophan, this likely comes from a read error. The chain uses TRBV12-5 and TRBJ2-1, with 7 positions matching TRBD2. Losses at the gene ends were 8 bases for V and 4 bases for J; bases not matched to a gene: 11. CDR1 and CDR2 from the germline V gene are LGHNT and FRNRAP. This CDR3 is built from 15 residues. The CDR3 loop is CASSPSGTSYNEQFL. The CDR3 region has the DNA TGTGCTAGTAGCCCGAGCGGGACCAGTTACAATGAGCAGTTCCTC.

This clonotype came up many times. The rearrangement links TRBV28 to TRBJ2-4; weak D call: TRBD1 (6 bases). The germline V gene has CDR1 MDHEN and CDR2 SYDVKM. V was cut by 5 bases and J by 4 bases, with 15 bases left in between. This CDR3 is 15 amino acids long. The CDR3 region is CASSNFGTPKNIQYF. The CDR3 DNA reads as TGTGCCAGCAGTAACTTCGGGACACCTAAAAACATTCAGTACTTC.

This clonotype was seen at least ten times. The chain uses TRBV5-1 and TRBJ2-2, with TRBD1 matching 8 bases. CDR1 and CDR2 from the germline V gene are SGHRS and YFSETQ. V was clipped by 2 bases and J by 6 bases; unmatched bases: 9. This CDR3 comprises 16 residues. The CDR3 loop is CASSFQEQGAAGELFF. Here the CDR3 DNA reads TGCGCCAGCAGCTTCCAAGAGCAGGGGGCGGCCGGGGAGCTGTTTTTT.

V and J are TRBV7-6 and TRBJ2-1, with 9 bases aligning to TRBD2. Germline lookup yields CDR1 SGHVS and CDR2 FNYEAQ. CDR3 length: 15 amino acids. J lost 7 bases, V lost 5 bases, and 9 bases had no gene match. The DNA of the CDR3 is TGTGCCAGCAGCCCTGGAGTAGCGGGAGAAAATGAGCAGTTCTTC. Its protein product is CASSPGVAGENEQFF.

This clonotype was seen only a few times. This chain connects TRBV7-9 to TRBJ2-7; a weak D match, TRBD2 (6 bases). This CDR3 contains 16 residues. Trimming took off 3 bases at V and 2 bases at J, with 17 bases between the two ends. Germline lookup yields CDR1 SEHNR and CDR2 FQNEAQ (reference sequence). CDR3 DNA sequence: TGTGCCAGCAGCTTCGAAGGGACTTCAAGAGCCTACGAGCAGTACTTC. Translated: CASSFEGTSRAYEQYF.

This clonotype was seen at least ten times. The chain links TRBV6-1 to TRBJ1-5, with TRBD1 as a possible D gene (5 bases). This CDR3 region has 17 residues. Germline V gives CDR1 MNHNS, CDR2 SASEGT. Trimming cost V 2 bases and J 1 base, with 15 bases left between them. The CDR3 DNA is TGTGCCAGCAGTGAACGTCGGGGCGGTGAGAGCAATCAGCCCCAGCATTTT. Translated: CASSERRGGESNQPQHF.

This clonotype has just a few counts. This clone may be a read error of a much larger clone one base away. The chain employs TRBV2 and TRBJ2-4; D unclear. The CDR3 has 12 amino acids. Germline-derived CDR1 and CDR2 are SNHLY and FYNNEI. The CDR3 region is CAGRKGSDIQYF. The CDR3 nucleotides are TGTGCCGGCAGGAAAGGGTCGGACATTCAGTACTTC.

The gene calls are TRBV7-2 and TRBJ2-1; weak D call: TRBD1 (6 bases). Trimming took off 5 bases at V and 8 bases at J, with 13 bases between the two ends. The germline V gene encodes CDR1 SGHTA and CDR2 FQGNSA. The CDR3 loop spans 13 amino acids. The CDR3 bases are TGTGCCAGCAGCCTGCAAGCAGGGGATGAGCAGTTCTTC. Protein product: CASSLQAGDEQFF.

This clonotype was counted ten times or more. The V call is TRBV5-8, the J call TRBJ2-5, with 8 bases aligning to TRBD1. Germline-derived CDR1 and CDR2 are SGHTS and YDEGEE. This CDR3 is 14 amino acids long. V dropped 0 bases and J dropped 3; count of bases not matched to a gene: 1. Here the CDR3 DNA reads TGTGCCAGCAGCTTGGGGACAGGGAAAGAGACCCAGTACTTC. Protein sequence: CASSLGTGKETQYF.

The chain joins TRBV24-1 to TRBJ2-3; D perhaps matches TRBD2 (5 bases). V gave up 9 bases and J gave up 8 bases, with 17 bases separating them. The CDR3 consists of 13 residues. Per the germline V gene, CDR1 is KGHDR and CDR2 is SFDVKD. CDR3 residues: CATATEGPGTQYF. The CDR3, as DNA: TGTGCCACCGCAACAGAGGGTCCAGGTACGCAGTATTTT.

This clonotype was detected many times. The chain joins TRBV18 to TRBJ2-7, with 14 bases matching TRBD2. Germline CDR1 and CDR2: KGHSH and LQKENI. The CDR3 runs to 15 residues. J gave up 7 bases and V 3 bases, and 5 bases lay outside the gene matches. CDR3 region: CASSPAGLAGEEQYF. In DNA form, the CDR3 reads TGTGCCAGCTCACCCGCGGGACTAGCGGGAGAGGAGCAGTACTTC.

This clonotype was counted between two and nine times. The chain uses TRBV6-1 and TRBJ1-6, with 9 bases lining up with TRBD1. The junction had 5 bases not matched to a gene; V was cut back by 5 bases and J by 9 bases. The length of the CDR3 is 14 residues. Germline values: CDR1 MNHNS, CDR2 SASEGT. The DNA of the CDR3 is TGTGCCAGCAGTTTGGACAGGGGAGGTTCACCCCTCCACTTT. It encodes CASSLDRGGSPLHF.

This clonotype has at least ten counts. The chain recombines TRBV20-1 with TRBJ2-5; TRBD2 aligns across 12 bases. The CDR3 has 15 residues. Losses at the gene ends were 8 bases for V and 4 bases for J; bases not matched to a gene: 11. Germline V gene lookup returns CDR1 DFQATT and CDR2 SNEGSKA (reference sequence). CDR3: CSFLPLAGGGETQYF. CDR3 sequence (DNA): TGCAGTTTCCTACCCCTAGCGGGAGGGGGAGAGACCCAGTACTTC.